This TCR beta chain derives from a study of blood T cell repertoires in COVID-19. Study-wide background: Acute-phase and convalescent COVID-19 samples originated in the United States, Italy and Spain. PBMCs, B-cell-depleted T cells, or T cells were the source of the cDNA or gDNA that made up the material.

Looked up from germline, CDR1 is SGHAT and CDR2 is FQNNGV. This CDR3 spans 15 amino acids. Trimming stripped 2 bases from V and 4 bases from J, with 14 bases between. Across under 25 US areas, participants ranged in age from about 18 to 90 years. Cohorts were determined from participant-reported clinical history. Assay: immunoSEQ multiplex PCR; the TCRdb copy retains only in-frame clones and omits some. The sample includes about 320,000 clones, around 84% of them seen just once. The rearrangement links TRBV11-2 to TRBJ1-2, with a tentative D call TRBD1 (5 bases). This receptor was identified in a woman younger than 35 who had recovered from COVID-19. Sequencing input: PBMCs or T cells enriched from blood (not recorded which). CDR3 protein: CASSLSGAGGYGYTF. The CDR3 DNA reads as TGTGCCAGCAGCTTAAGCGGCGCCGGGGGCTATGGCTACACCTTC.